What follows is one T cell receptor (beta chain) and its context. What it binds is not known. The data originate from a study of spatial heterogeneity in lung cancer. Study details: When follow-up PBMC samples existed, they were sequenced (at a median of roughly 2 years after resection). Compared with alpha-chain sequences, beta-chain sequences were consistently detected in greater numbers.

Described time point: blood at routine non-recurrence follow-up after resection. Regarding the study as a whole: TCRs found ubiquitously expanded in tumor appeared in blood more at resection than at follow-up.

Germline assignment: CDR1 SNHLY and CDR2 FYNNEI. With 4 bases removed from V and 0 bases from J, the gap between germline ends came to 11 bases. This CDR3 has 15 residues. Every cDNA TCR molecule received its own unique molecular identifier. MiXCR was run by TCRdb on the 5' RACE reads, yielding one entry per CDR3 protein. The sample records fewer than 100,000 distinct CDR3 sequences, roughly 21% being singletons. The chain recombines TRBV2 with TRBJ2-3; D is unclear. The input for sequencing was PBMCs, taken at follow-up. This TCR was recovered from a male donor with early-stage non-small cell lung cancer. DNA of the CDR3: TGTGCCAGCAGTGTCGGCAGAACTAGCACAGATACGCAGTATTTT. It specifies CASSVGRTSTDTQYF.